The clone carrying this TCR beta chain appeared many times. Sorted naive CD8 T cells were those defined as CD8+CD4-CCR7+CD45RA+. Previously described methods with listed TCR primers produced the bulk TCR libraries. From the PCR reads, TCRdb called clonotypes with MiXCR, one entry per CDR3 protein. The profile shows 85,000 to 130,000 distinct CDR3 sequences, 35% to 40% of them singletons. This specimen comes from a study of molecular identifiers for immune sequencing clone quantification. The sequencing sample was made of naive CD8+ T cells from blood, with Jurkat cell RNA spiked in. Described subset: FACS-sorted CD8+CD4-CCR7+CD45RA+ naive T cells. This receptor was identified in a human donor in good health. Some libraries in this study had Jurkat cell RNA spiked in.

The CDR3 here is CASSLRTGVTDTQYF. The CDR3 nucleotides are TGTGCCAGCAGCTTAAGGACAGGGGTCACAGATACGCAGTATTTT. V is TRBV7-2 and J is TRBJ2-3; 9 bases map to TRBD1. The trim removed 2 bases at V and 2 bases at J, leaving 2 bases unmatched. The CDR3 extends over 15 amino acids. CDR1 and CDR2 (germline): SGHTA, FQGNSA.